The clone carrying this TCR beta chain was detected once. Its antigen is unknown. This CDR3 has 14 residues. Trimming removed 6 bases from V and 0 bases from J; junction bases left unmatched: 5. Germline assignment: CDR1 SGHRS and CDR2 YFSETQ. This specimen comes from a study of T cell responses to AZD1222 COVID-19 vaccine. The study, taken as a whole, reports: The peak T cell response came first, and repertoires were sampled only after it. Vaccination with two AZD1222 doses was followed by a rise in Spike-specific TCR breadth and depth.

The repertoire was sequenced with immunoSEQ multiplex PCR; TCRdb's copy has only in-frame clones and lacks some. Of roughly 98,000 clones in the sample, approximately 84% were seen once. The rearrangement uses TRBV5-1 and TRBJ1-1; 7 bases match TRBD1. The sequences come from peripheral blood, collected 28 days after the second AZD1222 dose. The TCR sequence derives from an adult who received the AZD1222 COVID-19 vaccine. CDR3 amino acids: CASTRDSMNTEAFF. As DNA, the CDR3 is TGCGCCAGCACCCGGGACAGCATGAACACTGAAGCTTTCTTT.